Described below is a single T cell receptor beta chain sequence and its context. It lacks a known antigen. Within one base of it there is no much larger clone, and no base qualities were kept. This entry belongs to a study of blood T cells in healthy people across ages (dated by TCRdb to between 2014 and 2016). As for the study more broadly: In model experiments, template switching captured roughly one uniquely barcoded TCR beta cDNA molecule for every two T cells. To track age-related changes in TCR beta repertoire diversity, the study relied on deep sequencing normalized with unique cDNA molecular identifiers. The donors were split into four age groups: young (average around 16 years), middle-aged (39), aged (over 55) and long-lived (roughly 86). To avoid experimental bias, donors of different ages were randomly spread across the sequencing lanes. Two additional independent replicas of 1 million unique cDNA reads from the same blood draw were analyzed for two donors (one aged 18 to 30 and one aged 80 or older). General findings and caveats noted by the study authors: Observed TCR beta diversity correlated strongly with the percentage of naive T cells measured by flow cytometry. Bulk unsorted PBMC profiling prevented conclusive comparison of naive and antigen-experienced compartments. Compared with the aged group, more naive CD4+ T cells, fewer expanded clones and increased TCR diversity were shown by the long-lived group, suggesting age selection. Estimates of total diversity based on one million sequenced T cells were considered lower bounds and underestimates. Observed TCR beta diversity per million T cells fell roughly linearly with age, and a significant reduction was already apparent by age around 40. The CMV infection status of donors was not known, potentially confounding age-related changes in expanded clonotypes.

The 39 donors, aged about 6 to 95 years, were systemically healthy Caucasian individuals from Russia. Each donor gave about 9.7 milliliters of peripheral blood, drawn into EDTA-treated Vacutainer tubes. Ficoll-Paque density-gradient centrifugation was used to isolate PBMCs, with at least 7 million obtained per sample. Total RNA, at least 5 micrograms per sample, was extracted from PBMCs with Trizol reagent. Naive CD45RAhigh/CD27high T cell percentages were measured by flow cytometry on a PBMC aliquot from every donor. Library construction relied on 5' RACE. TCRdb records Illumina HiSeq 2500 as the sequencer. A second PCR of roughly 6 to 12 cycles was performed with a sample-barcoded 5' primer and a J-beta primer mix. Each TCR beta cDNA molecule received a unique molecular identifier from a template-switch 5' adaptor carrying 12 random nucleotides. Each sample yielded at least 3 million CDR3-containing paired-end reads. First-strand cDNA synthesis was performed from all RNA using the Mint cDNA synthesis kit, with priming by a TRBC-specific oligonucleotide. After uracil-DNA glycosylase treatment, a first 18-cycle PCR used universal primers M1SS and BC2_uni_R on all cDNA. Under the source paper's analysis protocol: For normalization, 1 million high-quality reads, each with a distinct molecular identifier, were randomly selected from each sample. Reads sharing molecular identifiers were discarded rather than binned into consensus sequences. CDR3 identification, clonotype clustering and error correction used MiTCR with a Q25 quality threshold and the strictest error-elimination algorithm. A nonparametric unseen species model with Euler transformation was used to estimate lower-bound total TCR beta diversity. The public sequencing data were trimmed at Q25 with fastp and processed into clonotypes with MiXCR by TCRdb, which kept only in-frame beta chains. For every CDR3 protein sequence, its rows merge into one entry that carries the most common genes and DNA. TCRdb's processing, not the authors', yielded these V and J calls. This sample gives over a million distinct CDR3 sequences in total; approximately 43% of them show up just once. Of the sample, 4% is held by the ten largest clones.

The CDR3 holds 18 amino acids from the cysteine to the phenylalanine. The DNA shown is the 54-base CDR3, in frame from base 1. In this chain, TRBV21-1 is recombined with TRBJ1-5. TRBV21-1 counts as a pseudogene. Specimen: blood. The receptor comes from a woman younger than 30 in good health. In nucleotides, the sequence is TGTGCCAGCATCGAAATCAAGGACCAGAAATGTGGCAATCAGCCCCAGCATTTT. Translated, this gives CASIEIKDQKCGNQPQHF.